The clone carrying this T cell receptor beta chain was seen more than once but under ten times. This record comes from a study of blood T cell repertoires in COVID-19. About the research overall: The United States, Italy and Spain were the sources of the acute and convalescent COVID-19 samples. T cells, B-cell-depleted T cells, or PBMCs provided the cDNA or gDNA that served as material.

As processed by the authors: Reference gene primer amplification gave estimated nucleated cell counts. Clones were read by immunoSEQ multiplex PCR, and TCRdb kept only the in-frame ones, dropping some. From that table come the V and J calls and clone size; the DNA was used to work out D and trimming. Of 200,000 to 300,000 clones listed, around 90% were seen once; the top ten hold around 6.9%. CDR1 SGHRS and CDR2 YFSETQ come from the germline V gene. The CDR3 spans 18 residues. V lost 0 bases, J lost 3 bases, and 20 bases lay in between. Specimen: peripheral blood. This TCR was sampled from a man in his 60s who had recovered from COVID-19. The chain combines TRBV5-1 with TRBJ2-3; D uncertain. The CDR3 DNA is TGCGCCAGCAGCTTGGTTCGTGACGACCTAGAACCTACAGATACGCAGTATTTT. It yields the protein CASSLVRDDLEPTDTQYF.